Following are 14 T cell receptor beta chains from one sample sequenced in a study of T cells in tuberculosis. Assay: immunoSEQ multiplex PCR; the TCRdb copy retains only in-frame clones and omits some. The top ten hold roughly 2% of the sample, which has 30,000 to 35,000 clones, about nine tenths seen once. The sample taken for sequencing was PBMCs. The receptors shown here come from a donor aged 10-29 years with latent tuberculosis or without tuberculosis infection.

This clone was seen just once. The rearrangement links TRBV7-2 to TRBJ1-6, with D possibly matching TRBD1 (5 bases). CDR3 length: 14 amino acids. Germline V gene sequence: CDR1 SGHTA, CDR2 FQGNSA. Trimming stripped 2 bases from V and 10 bases from J, with 12 bases between. As DNA, the CDR3 is TGTGCCAGCAGCTTACAGGGAGGGTACTCACCCCTCCACTTT. This translates into CASSLQGGYSPLHF.

The rearrangement uses TRBV11-2 and TRBJ1-2, with a weak D call TRBD1 (6 bases). Germline V gene data show CDR1 as SGHAT and CDR2 as FQNNGV. The CDR3 runs to 15 residues. V gave up 5 bases and J gave up 8 bases, with 21 bases separating them. The CDR3 DNA is TGTGCCAGCAGCCCCCCCGGACAGTCTTATTTGGGCTACACCTTC. The encoded protein is CASSPPGQSYLGYTF.

The chain recombines TRBV28 with TRBJ2-1; 11 bases map to TRBD1. In germline, CDR1 is MDHEN, CDR2 SYDVKM. V was pared by 2 bases and J by 9 bases, with 3 bases of the junction left unmatched. This CDR3 contains 14 residues. For the CDR3, the DNA is TGTGCCAGCAGTTTAGGGGACAGGGGGGCTGAGCAGTTCTTC. Amino acid sequence: CASSLGDRGAEQFF.

In its sample, this clone was seen once. The chain has TRBV11-2 and TRBJ2-5; 8 nucleotides align to TRBD2. The V gene end was trimmed by 1 base and the J gene end by 5 bases; junction bases not matched to a gene: 9. The CDR3 sequence is 16 residues long. The germline CDR1 and CDR2 sequences are SGHAT and FQNNGV. This CDR3 reads CASSLAPGGRVETQYF. CDR3 DNA: TGTGCCAGCAGCTTAGCCCCGGGGGGGCGCGTGGAGACCCAGTACTTC.

This clone was counted a few times. V is TRBV9 and J is TRBJ1-2; D gene unclear. Germline assignment: CDR1 SGDLS and CDR2 YYNGEE. The germline V and J ends were trimmed by 3 bases and 4 bases, with 25 bases remaining between them. The length of the CDR3 is 18 residues. As DNA, the CDR3 is TGTGCCAGCAGCGCCGAGGGAGGTTGGGAGTCTTCTAGCTATGGCTACACCTTC. Translating gives CASSAEGGWESSSYGYTF.

The rearrangement uses TRBV25-1 and TRBJ1-5; TRBD1 matches at 12 bases. From germline, CDR1 is MGHDK and CDR2 SYGVNS. Trimming took 4 bases from V and 7 from J; bases not matched to a gene: 2. CDR3 length: 14 residues. DNA for the CDR3: TGTGCCAGCAGTGGCGGGACAGGGGGCCAGCCCCAGCATTTT. Encoded protein: CASSGGTGGQPQHF.

In its sample, this clone was seen a few times. The genes are TRBV28 and TRBJ2-7, with TRBD1 matching 10 bases. The CDR3 totals 15 residues. Germline CDR1 reads MDHEN; CDR2 reads SYDVKM. V was pared by 6 bases and J by 2 bases, with 7 bases of the junction left unmatched. DNA of the CDR3: TGTGCCAGCAGCCTAGCTGGGACAGGGGCCTACGAGCAGTACTTC. Translating gives CASSLAGTGAYEQYF.

The rearrangement links TRBV4-3 to TRBJ2-7, with D unclear. Germline V gene data show CDR1 as LGHNA and CDR2 as YSLEER. CDR3 length: 17 amino acids. The V end lost 0 bases, the J end lost 3 bases, and 18 bases lay between the germline ends. The CDR3 DNA is TGCGCCAGCAGCCAAGATGTCTCCGGTCGTACGTACTACGAGCAGTACTTC. Translation: CASSQDVSGRTYYEQYF.

V usage is TRBV27 and J usage is TRBJ2-7; 7 bases line up with TRBD2. Germline V gene sequence: CDR1 MNHEY, CDR2 SMNVEV (reference sequence). J lost 2 bases, V lost 4 bases, and 8 bases had no gene match. The length of the CDR3 is 15 residues. The CDR3 spells CASSSLAEAPYEQYF. Written as DNA, the CDR3 is TGTGCCAGCAGTTCTCTAGCGGAGGCCCCCTACGAGCAGTACTTC.

This clone was counted only a few times. The genes are TRBV4-1 and TRBJ1-4; tentative D call: TRBD1 (6 bases). Germline V gene lookup returns CDR1 MGHRA and CDR2 YSYEKL. V was shortened by 1 base and J by 3 bases, with 9 bases between the two germline ends. This CDR3 has 15 residues. The CDR3: CASSQGQGPNEKLFF. The CDR3, as DNA: TGCGCCAGCAGCCAAGGCCAGGGGCCTAATGAAAAACTGTTTTTT.

The J gene is TRBJ2-7, the V gene TRBV6-1; possible D gene TRBD2, 6 bases. Deletions cut 8 bases from V and 2 bases from J, with 10 bases between. The germline V gene encodes CDR1 MNHNS and CDR2 SASEGT. CDR3 length equals 12 residues. The CDR3 DNA follows: TGTGCCAGCGTAGCGGAGACCTACGAGCAGTACTTC. This translates into CASVAETYEQYF.

With respect to this clone: Other DNA sequences of this sample code for an identical CDR3. This chain links TRBV5-6 with TRBJ2-2; no definite D call. V lost 2 bases, J lost 6 bases, and 5 bases lay in between. Germline CDR1 is SGHDT and CDR2 is YYEEEE. The CDR3 has 12 residues. DNA of the CDR3: TGTGCCAGCAGCTTCGTTTCCGGGGAGCTGTTTTTT. Translated: CASSFVSGELFF. Supplemented by reference TRBV5-6 and TRBJ2-2, the full variable domain reads DAGVTQSPTHLIKTRGQQVTLRCSPKSGHDTVSWYQQALGQGPQFIFQYYEEEERQRGNFPDRFSGHQFPNYSSELNVNALLLGDSALYLCASSFVSGELFFGEGSRLTVL.

The genes are TRBV5-5 and TRBJ2-7; 8 nucleotides match TRBD1. CDR1 and CDR2 from the germline V gene are SGHKS and YYEKEE (reference sequence). Trimming cost V 4 bases and J 1 base; bases outside gene matches: 10. The CDR3 runs to 16 residues. The CDR3 sequence is CASSRVRDRISYEQYF. The CDR3 DNA follows: TGTGCCAGCAGCCGCGTTCGGGACAGGATATCCTACGAGCAGTACTTC.

The genes are TRBV27 and TRBJ2-7; tentatively, D is TRBD2 (6 bases). Germline V gene data show CDR1 as MNHEY and CDR2 as SMNVEV (reference sequence). The CDR3 sequence is 14 residues long. V was cut by 4 bases and J by 2 bases, with 12 bases left in between. CDR3 nucleotides: TGTGCCAGCAGTTCGGGACTCGAAGCCTACGAGCAGTACTTC. This translates into CASSSGLEAYEQYF.